This entry describes one TCR beta chain. The sample belongs to a study of CD8 T cells in Susac syndrome. The authors reverse transcribed roughly 0.5 to 1 ug RNA with random hexamers. TCRdb independently ran MiXCR on the immunoSEQ multiplex PCR reads; one entry per CDR3 protein. Counted here are around 130,000 distinct CDR3 sequences, over 90% occurring once; the ten biggest clones make up 0.25% to 0.3%. This CDR3 is built from 14 residues. From germline, CDR1 is SGHDN and CDR2 FVKESK. The V gene lost 2 bases and the J gene lost 0 bases, with 7 bases spanning the gap. Material for sequencing was CD8+ T cells from PBMCs. The chain employs TRBV14 and TRBJ2-5; weak D call: TRBD1 (5 bases). The TCR was taken from a human donor with Susac syndrome. CDR3 protein: CASSQQGYQETQYF. The CDR3 DNA sequence: TGTGCCAGCAGCCAACAGGGATACCAAGAGACCCAGTACTTC.